This TCR beta chain was retrieved from a study of identical twins. On this clonotype: What it recognizes is unknown.

Findings of the study overall: Twins' excess sharing was less marked for out-of-frame beta sequences.

TCRdb reprocessed the 5' RACE reads via MiXCR and lists one record per CDR3 protein. The sample shows some 630,000 distinct CDR3 sequences, around 7.4% of them seen only once. This CDR3 is 15 amino acids long. The ends were cut back, 2 bases at V and 1 base at J, with 8 bases in the middle. CDR1 and CDR2 (germline): SGHTA, FQGNSA. The same sample was also used in a study of yellow fever vaccine responses in identical twins.

This TCR came from a woman aged 18-29 years in good health. The chain employs TRBV7-2 and TRBJ2-2; D is unclear. What was sequenced was PBMCs. The CDR3 sequence: CASSLQPGNTGELFF. CDR3 nucleotides: TGTGCCAGCAGCTTACAACCCGGGAACACCGGGGAGCTGTTTTTT.